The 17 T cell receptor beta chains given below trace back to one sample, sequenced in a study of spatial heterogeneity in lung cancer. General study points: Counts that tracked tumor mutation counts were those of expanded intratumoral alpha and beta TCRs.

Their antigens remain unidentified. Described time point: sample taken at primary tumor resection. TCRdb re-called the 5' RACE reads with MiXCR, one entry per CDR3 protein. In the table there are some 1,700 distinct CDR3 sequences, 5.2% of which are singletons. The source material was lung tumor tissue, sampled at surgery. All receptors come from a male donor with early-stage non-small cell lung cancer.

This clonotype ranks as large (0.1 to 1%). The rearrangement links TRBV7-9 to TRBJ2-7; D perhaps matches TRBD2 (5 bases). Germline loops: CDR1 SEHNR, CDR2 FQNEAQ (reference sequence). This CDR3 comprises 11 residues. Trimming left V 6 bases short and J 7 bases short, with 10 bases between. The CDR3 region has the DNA TGTGCCAGCAGATATGAGGGAGAGCAGTACTTC. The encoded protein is CASRYEGEQYF.

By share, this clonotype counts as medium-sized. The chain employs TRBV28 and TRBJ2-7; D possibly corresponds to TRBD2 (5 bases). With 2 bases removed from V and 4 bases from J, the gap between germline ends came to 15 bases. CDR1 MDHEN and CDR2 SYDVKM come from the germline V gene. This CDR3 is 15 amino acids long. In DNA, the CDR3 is TGTGCCAGCAGTTTACCGGGGTCCACCCATTACGAGCAGTACTTC. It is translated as CASSLPGSTHYEQYF.

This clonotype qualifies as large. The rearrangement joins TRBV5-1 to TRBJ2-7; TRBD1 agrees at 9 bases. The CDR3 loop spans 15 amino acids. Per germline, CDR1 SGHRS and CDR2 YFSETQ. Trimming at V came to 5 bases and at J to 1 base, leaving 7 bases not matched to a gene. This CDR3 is CASRNGQGRSYEQYF. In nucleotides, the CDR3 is TGCGCCAGCAGAAACGGACAGGGGAGGTCCTACGAGCAGTACTTC.

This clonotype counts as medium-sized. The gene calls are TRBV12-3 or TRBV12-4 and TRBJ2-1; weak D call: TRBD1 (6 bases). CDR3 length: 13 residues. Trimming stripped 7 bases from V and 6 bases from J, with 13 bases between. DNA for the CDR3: TGTGCCAGCACCTCTTTGACAGGCAATGAGCAGTTCTTC. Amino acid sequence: CASTSLTGNEQFF.

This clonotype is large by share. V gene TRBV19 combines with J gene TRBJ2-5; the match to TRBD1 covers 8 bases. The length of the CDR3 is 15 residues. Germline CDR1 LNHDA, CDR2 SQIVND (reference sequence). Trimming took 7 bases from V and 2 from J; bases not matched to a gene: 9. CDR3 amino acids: CASMDRVREQETQYF. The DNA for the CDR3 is TGTGCCAGTATGGACAGGGTACGGGAACAAGAGACCCAGTACTTC.

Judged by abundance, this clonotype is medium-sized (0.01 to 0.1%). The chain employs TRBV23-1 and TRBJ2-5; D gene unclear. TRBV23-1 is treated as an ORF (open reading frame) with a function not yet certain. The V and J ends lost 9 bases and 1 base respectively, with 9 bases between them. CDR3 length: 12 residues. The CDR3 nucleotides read TGCGCCAGGGCCAGCTCCCAAGAGACCCAGTACTTC. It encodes CARASSQETQYF.

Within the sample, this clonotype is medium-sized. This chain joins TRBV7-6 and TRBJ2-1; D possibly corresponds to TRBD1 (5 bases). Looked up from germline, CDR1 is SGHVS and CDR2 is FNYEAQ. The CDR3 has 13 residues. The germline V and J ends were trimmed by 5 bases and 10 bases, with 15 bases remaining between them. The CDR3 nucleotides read TGTGCCAGCAGCCTGGGGCAGGTCCGGGAGCAGTTCTTC. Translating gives CASSLGQVREQFF.

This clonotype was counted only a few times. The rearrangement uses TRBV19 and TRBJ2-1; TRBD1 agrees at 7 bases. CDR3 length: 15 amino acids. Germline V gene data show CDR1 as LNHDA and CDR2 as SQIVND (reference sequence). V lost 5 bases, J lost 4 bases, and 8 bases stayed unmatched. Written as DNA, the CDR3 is TGTGCCAGTAGTGACGAGGGGGCGAGGTACAATGAGCAGTTCTTC. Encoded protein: CASSDEGARYNEQFF. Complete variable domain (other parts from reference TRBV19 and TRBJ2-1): DGGITQSPKYLFRKEGQNVTLSCEQNLNHDAMYWYRQDPGQGLRLIYYSQIVNDFQKGDIAEGYSVSREKKESFPLTVTSAQKNPTAFYLCASSDEGARYNEQFFGPGTRLTVL.

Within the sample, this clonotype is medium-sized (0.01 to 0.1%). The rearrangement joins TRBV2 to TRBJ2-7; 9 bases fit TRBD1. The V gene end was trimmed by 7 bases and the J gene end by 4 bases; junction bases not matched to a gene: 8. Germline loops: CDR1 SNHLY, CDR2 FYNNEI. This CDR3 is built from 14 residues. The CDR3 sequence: CASNTGTGPYEQYF. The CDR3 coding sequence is TGTGCCAGCAACACCGGGACAGGGCCTTACGAGCAGTACTTC.

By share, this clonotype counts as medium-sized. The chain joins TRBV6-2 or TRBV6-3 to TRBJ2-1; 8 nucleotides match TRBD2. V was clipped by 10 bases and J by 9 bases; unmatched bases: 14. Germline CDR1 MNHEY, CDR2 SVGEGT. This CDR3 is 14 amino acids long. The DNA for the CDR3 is TGTGCCACCTACCTTAGCGGGGCCAGAAGTGAGCAGTTCTTC. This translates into CATYLSGARSEQFF.

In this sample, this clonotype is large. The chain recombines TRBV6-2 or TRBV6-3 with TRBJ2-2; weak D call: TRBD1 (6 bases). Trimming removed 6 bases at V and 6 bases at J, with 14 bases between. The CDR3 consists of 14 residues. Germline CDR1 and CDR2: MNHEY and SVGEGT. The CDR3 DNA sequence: TGTGCCAGCAGCTTGGGACATTGGTCCGGGGAGCTGTTTTTT. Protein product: CASSLGHWSGELFF.

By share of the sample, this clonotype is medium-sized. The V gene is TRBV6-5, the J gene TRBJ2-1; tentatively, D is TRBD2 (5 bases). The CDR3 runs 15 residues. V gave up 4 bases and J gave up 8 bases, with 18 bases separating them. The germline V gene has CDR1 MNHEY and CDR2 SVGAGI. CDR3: CASSSASASNDEQFF. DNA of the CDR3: TGTGCCAGCAGTTCCGCCTCCGCTAGCAACGATGAGCAGTTCTTC.

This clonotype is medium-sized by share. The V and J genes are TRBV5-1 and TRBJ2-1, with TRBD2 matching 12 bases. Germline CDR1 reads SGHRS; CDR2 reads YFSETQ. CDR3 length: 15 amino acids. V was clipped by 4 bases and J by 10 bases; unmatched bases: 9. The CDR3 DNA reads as TGCGCCAGCAGCCAAACTAGCGGGGGGACCTCGGAGCAGTTCTTC. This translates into CASSQTSGGTSEQFF.

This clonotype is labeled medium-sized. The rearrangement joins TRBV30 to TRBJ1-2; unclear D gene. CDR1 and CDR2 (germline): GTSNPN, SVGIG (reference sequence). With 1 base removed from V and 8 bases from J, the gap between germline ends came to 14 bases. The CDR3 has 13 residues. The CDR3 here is CAWSGREPGGYTF. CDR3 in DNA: TGTGCCTGGAGTGGACGGGAACCGGGGGGCTACACCTTC.

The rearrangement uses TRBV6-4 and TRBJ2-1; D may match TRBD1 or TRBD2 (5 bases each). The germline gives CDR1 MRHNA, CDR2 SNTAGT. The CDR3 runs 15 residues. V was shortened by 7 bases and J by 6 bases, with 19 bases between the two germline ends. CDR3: CASNPGPARRNEQFF. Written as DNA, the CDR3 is TGTGCCAGCAACCCGGGACCGGCCCGACGCAATGAGCAGTTCTTC.

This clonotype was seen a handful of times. In nucleotides, the CDR3 is TGCGCCAGCAGGGAGGGACGAGGAGGGGAAAAACTGTTTTTT. Translation gives CASREGRGGEKLFF. The chain couples TRBV5-1 to TRBJ1-4, with D perhaps TRBD1 (5 bases). V lost 5 bases to trimming and J lost 8 bases, with 16 bases between them. Per the germline V gene, CDR1 is SGHRS and CDR2 is YFSETQ. The CDR3 sequence is 14 residues long.

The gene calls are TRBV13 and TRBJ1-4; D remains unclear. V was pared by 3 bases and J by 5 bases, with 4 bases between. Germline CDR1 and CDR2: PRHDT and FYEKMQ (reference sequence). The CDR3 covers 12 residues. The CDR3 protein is CASSFPNEKLFF. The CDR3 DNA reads TGTGCCAGCAGCTTTCCCAATGAAAAACTGTTTTTT.